What follows is one T cell receptor beta chain and its context. Looked up from germline, CDR1 is MGHRA and CDR2 is YSYEKL. Trimming took off 2 bases at V and 4 bases at J, with 17 bases between the two ends. The CDR3 sequence is 17 residues long. Clones were read by immunoSEQ multiplex PCR, and TCRdb kept only the in-frame ones, dropping some. Of about 100,000 clones listed, more than 85% are singletons. This sample is part of a study of technical replicates of blood from a few donors. The sequenced sample was T cells isolated from PBMCs. The clonotype originates from a human donor in good health. The genes are TRBV4-1 and TRBJ2-2, with D perhaps matching TRBD2 (6 bases). The CDR3: CASSQPEGGAATGELFF. The DNA for the CDR3 is TGCGCCAGCAGCCAACCAGAGGGAGGCGCAGCCACCGGGGAGCTGTTTTTT.